This TCR beta chain was documented in a study of neurological immune-mediated disorders. Each CDR3 protein is one row after TCRdb ran MiXCR on the 5' RACE reads. The data hold some 29,000 distinct CDR3 sequences, with 9.5% to 15% observed a single time. Ten or more counts support this clonotype. The antigen is undetermined. Regarding the study as a whole: Whereas HTLV-1-associated myelopathy showed the most TCR clonal expansion, multiple sclerosis showed the least, with levels below those of healthy controls.

V was shortened by 2 bases and J by 6 bases, with 11 bases between the two germline ends. This CDR3 is built from 14 residues. Germline-derived CDR1 and CDR2 are SGHRS and YFSETQ. Sequenced sample: PBMCs. The gene calls are TRBV5-1 and TRBJ1-4; D is ambiguous. The TCR sequence derives from a man between 60 and 70 years old in good health. Here the CDR3 reads CASSLLPADEKLFF. The CDR3 DNA is TGCGCCAGCAGCTTATTGCCAGCCGATGAAAAACTGTTTTTT.